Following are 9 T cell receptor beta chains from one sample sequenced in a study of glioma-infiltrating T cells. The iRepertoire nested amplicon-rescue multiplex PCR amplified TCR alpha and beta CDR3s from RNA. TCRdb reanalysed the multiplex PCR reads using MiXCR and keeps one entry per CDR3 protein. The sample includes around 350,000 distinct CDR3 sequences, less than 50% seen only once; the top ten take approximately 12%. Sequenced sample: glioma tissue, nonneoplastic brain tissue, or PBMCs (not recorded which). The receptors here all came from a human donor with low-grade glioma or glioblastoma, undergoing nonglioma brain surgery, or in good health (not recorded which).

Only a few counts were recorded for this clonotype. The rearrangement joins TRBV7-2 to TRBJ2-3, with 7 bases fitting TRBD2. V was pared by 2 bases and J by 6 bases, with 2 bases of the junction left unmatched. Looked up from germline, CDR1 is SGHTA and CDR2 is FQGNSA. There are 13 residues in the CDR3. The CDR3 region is CASSLSSGDTQYF. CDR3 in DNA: TGTGCCAGCAGCTTATCTAGCGGTGATACGCAGTATTTT.

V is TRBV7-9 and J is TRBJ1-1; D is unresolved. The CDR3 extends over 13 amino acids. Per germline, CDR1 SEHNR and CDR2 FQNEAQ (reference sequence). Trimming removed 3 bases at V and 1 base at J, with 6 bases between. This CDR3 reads CASSFATNTEAFF. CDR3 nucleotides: TGTGCCAGCAGCTTCGCGACGAACACTGAAGCTTTCTTT.

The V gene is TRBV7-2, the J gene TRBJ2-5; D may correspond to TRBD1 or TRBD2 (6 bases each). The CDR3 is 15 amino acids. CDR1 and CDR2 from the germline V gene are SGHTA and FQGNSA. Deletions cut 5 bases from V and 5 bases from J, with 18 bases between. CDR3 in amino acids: CASSRGTAQGETQYF. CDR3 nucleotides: TGTGCCAGCAGCCGGGGGACCGCTCAGGGGGAGACCCAGTACTTC.

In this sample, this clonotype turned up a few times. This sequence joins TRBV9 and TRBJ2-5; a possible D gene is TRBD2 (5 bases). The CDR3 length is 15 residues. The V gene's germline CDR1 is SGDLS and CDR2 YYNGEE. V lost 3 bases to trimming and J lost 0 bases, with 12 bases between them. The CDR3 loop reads CASSAFAGDQETQYF. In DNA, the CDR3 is TGTGCCAGCAGCGCATTCGCGGGTGACCAAGAGACCCAGTACTTC.

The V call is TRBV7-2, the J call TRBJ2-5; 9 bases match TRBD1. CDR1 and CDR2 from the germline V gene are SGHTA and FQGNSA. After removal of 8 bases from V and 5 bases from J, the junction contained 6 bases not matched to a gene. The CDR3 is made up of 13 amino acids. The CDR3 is CASDRGGGETQYF. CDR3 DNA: TGTGCCAGCGACAGGGGGGGTGGCGAGACCCAGTACTTC.

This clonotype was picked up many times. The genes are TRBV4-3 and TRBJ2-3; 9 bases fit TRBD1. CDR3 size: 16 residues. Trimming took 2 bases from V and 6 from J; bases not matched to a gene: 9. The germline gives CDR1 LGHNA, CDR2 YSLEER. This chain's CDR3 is CASSQWKGQGPDTQYF. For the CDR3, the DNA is TGCGCCAGCAGCCAATGGAAAGGACAGGGGCCGGATACGCAGTATTTT.

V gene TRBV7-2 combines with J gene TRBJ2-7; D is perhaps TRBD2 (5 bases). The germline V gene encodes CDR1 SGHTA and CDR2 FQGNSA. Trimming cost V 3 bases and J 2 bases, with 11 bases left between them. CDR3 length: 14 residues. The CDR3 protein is CASSLRARAYEQYF. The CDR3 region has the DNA TGTGCCAGCAGCTTGCGGGCGAGGGCCTACGAGCAGTACTTC.

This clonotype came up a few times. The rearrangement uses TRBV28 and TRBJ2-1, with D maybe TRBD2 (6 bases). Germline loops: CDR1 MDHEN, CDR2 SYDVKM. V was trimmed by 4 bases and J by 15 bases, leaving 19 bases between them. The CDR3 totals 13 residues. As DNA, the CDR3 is TGTGCCAGCAGTTCTAGCGTTCAATCGGGCCCGTTCTTC. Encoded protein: CASSSSVQSGPFF.

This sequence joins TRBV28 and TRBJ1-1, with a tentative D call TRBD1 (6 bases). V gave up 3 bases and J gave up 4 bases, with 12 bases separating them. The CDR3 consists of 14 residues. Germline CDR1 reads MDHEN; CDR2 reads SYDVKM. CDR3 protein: CASSFGGYSTEAFF. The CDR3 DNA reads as TGTGCCAGCAGTTTTGGGGGCTACAGCACTGAAGCTTTCTTT.